The sequence of this T cell receptor (beta chain) was determined in a study of lymphopenia after photon versus proton radiotherapy. This table comes from immunoSEQ multiplex PCR, and its TCRdb copy is limited to in-frame clones, with some not included. The table includes about 160,000 clones, less than 90% detected once. V was pared by 8 bases and J by 7 bases, with 2 bases of the junction left unmatched. CDR3 length: 13 residues. The germline V gene encodes CDR1 SGHAT and CDR2 FQNNGV. The genes are TRBV11-2 and TRBJ2-1, with 13 bases that match TRBD2. The sequenced sample was peripheral blood, obtained from a patient treated with photon-based radiotherapy. The clonotype originates from a man aged 50-59 years with gastric cancer. The DNA of the CDR3 is TGTGCCAGCCAACTAGCGGGAGGGAATGAGCAGTTCTTC. As protein: CASQLAGGNEQFF.